The clone carrying this T cell receptor (beta chain) showed up just a few times. Compared with germline, one end of the junction differs, possibly owing to a read error. In TCRdb, the 5' RACE reads were re-called with MiXCR into one record per CDR3 protein. The sample has 100,000 to 150,000 distinct CDR3 sequences, 7.2% seen once. The data stem from a study of T cells after yellow fever vaccination. This CDR3 spans 14 amino acids. Germline-derived CDR1 and CDR2 are DFQATT and SNEGSKA (reference sequence). This receptor was identified in a man between 18 and 29 years old who received the YFV17D yellow fever vaccine. The chain carries TRBV20-1 and TRBJ2-5; either TRBD1 or TRBD2 may fit D (5 bases each). The sample was CD4+ T cells sorted from PBMCs, taken about 41 days after the first yellow fever vaccination. CDR3 DNA: TGCAGTGCTAGATTCGGGACCGCGCAAGGGACCCAGTACTTC. Its translation is CSARFGTAQGTQYF.